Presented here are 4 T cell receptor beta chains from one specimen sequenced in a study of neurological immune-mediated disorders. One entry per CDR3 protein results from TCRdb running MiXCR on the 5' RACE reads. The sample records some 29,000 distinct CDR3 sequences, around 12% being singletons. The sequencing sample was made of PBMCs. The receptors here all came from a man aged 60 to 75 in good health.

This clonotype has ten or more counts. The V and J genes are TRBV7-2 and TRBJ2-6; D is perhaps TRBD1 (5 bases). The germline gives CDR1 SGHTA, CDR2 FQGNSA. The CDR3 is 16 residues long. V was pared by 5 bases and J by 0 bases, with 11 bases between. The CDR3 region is CASSNGHFSGANVLTF. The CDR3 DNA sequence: TGTGCCAGCAGCAATGGACACTTCTCTGGGGCCAACGTCCTGACTTTC.

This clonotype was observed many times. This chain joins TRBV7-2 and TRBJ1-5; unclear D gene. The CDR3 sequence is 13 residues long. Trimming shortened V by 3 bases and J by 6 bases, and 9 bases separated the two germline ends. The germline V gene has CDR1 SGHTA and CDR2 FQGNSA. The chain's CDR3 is CASSFSFRQPQHF. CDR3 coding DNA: TGTGCCAGCAGCTTTAGTTTTCGTCAGCCCCAGCATTTT.

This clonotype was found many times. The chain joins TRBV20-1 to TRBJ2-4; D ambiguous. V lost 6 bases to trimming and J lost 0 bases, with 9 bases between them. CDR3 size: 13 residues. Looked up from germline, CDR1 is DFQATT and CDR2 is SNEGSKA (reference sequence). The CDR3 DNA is TGCAGTGCCGGGTGGTTAGCCAAAAACATTCAGTACTTC. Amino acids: CSAGWLAKNIQYF.

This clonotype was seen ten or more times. The CDR3 protein is CASSVALPGELFF. The CDR3 DNA reads as TGTGCCAGCAGCGTAGCCCTCCCCGGGGAGCTGTTTTTT. This chain joins TRBV9 and TRBJ2-2; D not resolved. The CDR3 is 13 amino acids. Between the trimmed V and J ends, which lost 0 bases and 6 bases, there was a span of 6 bases. The germline CDR1 and CDR2 sequences are SGDLS and YYNGEE.